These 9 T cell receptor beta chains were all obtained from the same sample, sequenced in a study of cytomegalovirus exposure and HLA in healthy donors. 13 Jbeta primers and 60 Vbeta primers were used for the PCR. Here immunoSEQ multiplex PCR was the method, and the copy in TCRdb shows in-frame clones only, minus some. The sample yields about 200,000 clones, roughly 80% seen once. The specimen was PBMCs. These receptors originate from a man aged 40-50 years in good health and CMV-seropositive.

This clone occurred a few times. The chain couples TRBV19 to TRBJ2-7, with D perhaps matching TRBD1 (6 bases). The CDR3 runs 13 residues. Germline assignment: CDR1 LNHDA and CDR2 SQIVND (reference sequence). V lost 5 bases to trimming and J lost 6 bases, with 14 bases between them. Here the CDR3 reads CASSHRERIEQYF. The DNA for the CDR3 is TGTGCCAGTAGTCACAGGGAAAGGATCGAGCAGTACTTC.

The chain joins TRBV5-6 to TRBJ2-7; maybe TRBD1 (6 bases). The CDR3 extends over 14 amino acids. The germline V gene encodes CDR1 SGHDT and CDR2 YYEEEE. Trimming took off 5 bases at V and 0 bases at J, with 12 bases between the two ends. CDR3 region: CASRPTGLSYEQYV. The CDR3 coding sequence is TGTGCCAGCAGGCCAACAGGGCTCTCCTACGAGCAGTACGTC.

CDR3 DNA: TGTGCCAGCAGTTATAACGGGGTGAACTCCTACGAGCAGTACTTC. The encoded protein is CASSYNGVNSYEQYF. The chain recombines TRBV6-5 with TRBJ2-7; D is perhaps TRBD2 (5 bases). CDR1 is MNHEY and CDR2 is SVGAGI in the germline V gene. Trimming shortened V by 3 bases and J by 0 bases, and 12 bases separated the two germline ends. The CDR3 has 15 residues.

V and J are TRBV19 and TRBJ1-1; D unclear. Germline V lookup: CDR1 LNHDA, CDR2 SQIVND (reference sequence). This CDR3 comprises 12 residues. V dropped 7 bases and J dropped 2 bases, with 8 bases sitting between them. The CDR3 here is CASNPGNTEAFF. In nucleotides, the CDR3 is TGTGCCAGTAACCCCGGTAACACTGAAGCTTTCTTT.

The CDR3 loop is CASSLAGLTEAFF. DNA for the CDR3: TGTGCCAGCAGCTTAGCGGGGCTCACTGAAGCTTTCTTT. The chain employs TRBV7-8 and TRBJ1-1; weak D call: TRBD1 (5 bases). Per the germline V gene, CDR1 is SGHVS and CDR2 is FQNEAQ. The CDR3 runs 13 residues. Trimming removed 0 bases at V and 4 bases at J, with 6 bases between.

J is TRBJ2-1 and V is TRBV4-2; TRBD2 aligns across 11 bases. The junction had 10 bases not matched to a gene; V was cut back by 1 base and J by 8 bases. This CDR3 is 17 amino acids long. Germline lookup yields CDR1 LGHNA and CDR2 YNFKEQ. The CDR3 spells CASSQGPGTSGPDEQFF. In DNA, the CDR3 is TGTGCCAGCAGCCAAGGCCCCGGGACTAGCGGCCCGGATGAGCAGTTCTTC.

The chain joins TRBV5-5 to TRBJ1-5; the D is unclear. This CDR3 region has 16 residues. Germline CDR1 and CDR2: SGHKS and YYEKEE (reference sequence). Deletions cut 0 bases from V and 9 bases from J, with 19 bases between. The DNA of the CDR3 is TGTGCCAGCAGCTTGGTCTGGGCGGGTCCGGGAGGGCCCCAGCATTTT. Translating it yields CASSLVWAGPGGPQHF.

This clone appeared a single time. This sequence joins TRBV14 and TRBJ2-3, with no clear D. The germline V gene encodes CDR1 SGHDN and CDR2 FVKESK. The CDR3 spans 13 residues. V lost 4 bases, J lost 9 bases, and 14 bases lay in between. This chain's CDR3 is CASSLSLINTQYF. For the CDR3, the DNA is TGTGCCAGCAGCCTAAGCCTCATCAACACGCAGTATTTT.

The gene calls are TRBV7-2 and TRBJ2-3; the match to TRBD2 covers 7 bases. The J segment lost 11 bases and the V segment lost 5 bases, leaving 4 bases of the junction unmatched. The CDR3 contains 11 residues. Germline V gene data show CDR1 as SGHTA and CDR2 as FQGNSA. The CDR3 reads CASSVSGLQYF. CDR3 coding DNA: TGTGCCAGCAGCGTTAGCGGGTTGCAGTATTTT.